This TCR beta chain was documented in a study of blood T cells in healthy people across ages. CDR3 length: 13 residues. Germline V gives CDR1 KGHDR, CDR2 SFDVKD. With 4 bases removed from V and 8 bases from J, the gap between germline ends came to 11 bases. Primers used in a second PCR of roughly 6 to 11 cycles were a sample-barcoded 5' primer and a J-beta primer mix. TCRdb itself ran the 5' RACE reads through MiXCR, one entry per CDR3 protein. The table has approximately 800,000 distinct CDR3 sequences, about 59% seen once; the top ten hold around a quarter. Sequencing was carried out using blood. The clonotype originates from a young man in good health. The rearrangement joins TRBV24-1 to TRBJ2-1; D unresolved. CDR3 residues: CATSEQPSDEQFF. The CDR3 DNA sequence: TGTGCCACCAGTGAGCAGCCCAGCGATGAGCAGTTCTTC.